This T cell receptor (beta chain) was found in a study of shared clonotypes between healthy human individuals. Overall study context: CD4 naive and CD4 memory each took three plates per donor, while CD8 naive took two and CD8 memory one.

Donors had no recently reported acute infections or vaccinations and were HIV-negative. Some clones are missing from TCRdb's copy, which holds only in-frame ones; the method was immunoSEQ multiplex PCR. The sample contains 1,100,000 or so clones, 70% to 80% of which appear only once. About this clone: A much larger clone sits a single nucleotide away, making a read error possible. Within the sample, other DNA sequences also encode this same CDR3.

CDR1 is SGHAT, CDR2 FQNNGV, per germline. Trimming took off 1 base at V and 5 bases at J, with 2 bases between the two ends. There are 11 residues in the CDR3. This TCR was sampled from a man between 18 and 29 years old in good health. Some clones in this sample may be carry-over from other donors' samples. The sample taken for sequencing was memory CD4+ T cells from PBMCs. Documented subset: CD45RA-negative fraction. The V and J genes are TRBV11-2 and TRBJ2-5; D not resolved. CDR3 bases: TGTGCCAGCAGCTTAGCGGAGACCCAGTACTTC. It yields the protein CASSLAETQYF.